The T cell receptor (beta chain) under discussion was sequenced for a study of CD4 T cells in relation to SARS-CoV-2 and coronaviruses. Study in general: After nine to eleven days of antigen culture, PBMC TCR beta CDR3s were sequenced. Controls used an HIV-1 Nef peptide pool or no peptide.

CDR1 PRHDT and CDR2 FYEKMQ come from the germline V gene (reference sequence). With 5 bases clipped from V and 0 bases from J, the junction kept 6 bases outside the gene matches. There are 15 residues in the CDR3. Notes on this clone: Antigen unknown.

Repertoires were generated with immunoSEQ multiplex PCR, while TCRdb's copy carries only in-frame clones and drops some. Of 15,000 to 20,000 clones detected, 70% to 80% appear once; the ten largest clones hold around 16%. Unexposed donor CD4+ T cells date from about 2010-2018, before the COVID-19 pandemic. Isolation of CD4+ T cells took place after nine to ten days in culture. The V gene is TRBV13, the J gene TRBJ2-7, with 8 bases that match TRBD1. Material: CD4+ T cells from PBMCs, cultured in vitro. The source is a human donor in good health. The CDR3 loop reads CASSERDRSSYEQYF. The CDR3, as DNA: TGTGCCAGCAGCGAAAGGGACAGGAGCTCCTACGAGCAGTACTTC.